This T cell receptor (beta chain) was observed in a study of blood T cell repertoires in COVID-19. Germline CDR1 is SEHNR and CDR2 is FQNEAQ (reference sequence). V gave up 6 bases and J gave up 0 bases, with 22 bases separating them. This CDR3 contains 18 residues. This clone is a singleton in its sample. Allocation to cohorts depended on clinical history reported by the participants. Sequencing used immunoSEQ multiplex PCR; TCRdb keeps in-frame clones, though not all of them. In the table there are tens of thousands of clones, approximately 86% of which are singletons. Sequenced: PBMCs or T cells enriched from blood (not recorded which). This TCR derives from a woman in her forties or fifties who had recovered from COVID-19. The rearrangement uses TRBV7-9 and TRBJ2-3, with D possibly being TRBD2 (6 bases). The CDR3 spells CASSPRRGPNPSTDTQYF. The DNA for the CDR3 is TGTGCCAGCAGTCCTAGGCGGGGCCCAAACCCTAGCACAGATACGCAGTATTTT.